A selection of T cell receptor beta chains follows, all from one sample in a study of identifying expanded T cells in peripheral blood. The table came from immunoSEQ multiplex PCR; TCRdb's copy has only in-frame clones and leaves some out. The sample gives 50,000 or so clones, around nine tenths of which show up once; 3% to 4% is in the top ten. What was sequenced was blood. These receptors originate from a person between 18 and 75 years old in good health. Both conserved end residues are part of each CDR3. A D gene is named only where the DNA matches it firmly. Only some rows state a clone size, as once, few, many or a class for expanded clones.

D gene,V gene,clone size,J gene,CDR3 protein,CDR3 DNA
.,TRBV5-6,.,TRBJ2-7,CASSLQGRGGYF,TGTGCCAGCAGCCTGCAGGGGCGAGGCGGGTACTTC
TRBD2,TRBV5-1,.,TRBJ2-3,CASSPLEAAGGLDTQYF,TGCGCCAGCAGCCCTTTGGAGGCGGCGGGGGGGCTGGATACGCAGTATTTT
TRBD1,TRBV2,.,TRBJ1-2,CASKAGGTGKKGYTF,TGTGCCAGCAAGGCGGGCGGGACAGGCAAAAAAGGCTACACCTTC
TRBD1,TRBV7-9,.,TRBJ2-5,CASSWGTGLDQETQYF,TGTGCCAGCAGCTGGGGGACAGGGTTAGATCAAGAGACCCAGTACTTC
.,TRBV7-2,.,TRBJ1-4,CASSLERVSEKLFF,TGTGCCAGCAGCTTAGAGAGGGTATCCGAAAAACTGTTTTTT
TRBD1,TRBV6-5,.,TRBJ2-1,CASSYGDRVRDEQFF,TGTGCCAGCAGTTATGGGGACAGGGTGAGGGATGAGCAGTTCTTC
.,TRBV5-4,.,TRBJ1-1,CASSPRGGRDTEAFF,TGTGCCAGCAGCCCCCGAGGGGGGCGCGACACTGAAGCTTTCTTT
TRBD2,TRBV9,.,TRBJ2-1,CASSVGTSGRNNEQFF,TGTGCCAGCAGCGTCGGGACTAGCGGGAGAAACAATGAGCAGTTCTTC
TRBD1,TRBV4-3,.,TRBJ1-2,CASSQWTGNNYGYTF,TGCGCCAGCAGCCAATGGACAGGGAATAACTATGGCTACACCTTC
.,TRBV28,.,TRBJ2-3,CASSFILEWDTDTQYF,TGTGCCAGCAGTTTCATTCTAGAGTGGGACACAGATACGCAGTATTTT
TRBD1,TRBV2,.,TRBJ2-7,CASSDPGTVRYEQYF,TGTGCCAGCAGTGACCCGGGGACAGTTCGTTACGAGCAGTACTTC
.,TRBV5-4,.,TRBJ2-7,CASSLAPEYEQYF,TGTGCCAGCAGCTTGGCCCCGGAGTACGAGCAGTACTTC
TRBD2,TRBV5-1,.,TRBJ2-1,CASSTVAGATYNEQFF,TGCGCCAGCAGCACGGTAGCGGGAGCGACCTACAATGAGCAGTTCTTC
TRBD2,TRBV7-2,.,TRBJ2-1,CASSSGLAGGSVLYNEQFF,TGTGCCAGCAGCTCGGGACTAGCGGGGGGATCAGTGCTCTACAATGAGCAGTTCTTC
.,TRBV11-2,.,TRBJ2-7,CAGSLGLVLTYEQYF,TGTGCCGGCAGCTTAGGGCTAGTGCTAACCTACGAGCAGTACTTC
.,TRBV2,.,TRBJ2-2,CASSLSGGTGELFF,TGTGCCAGCAGTCTAAGTGGGGGCACCGGGGAGCTGTTTTTT
TRBD1,TRBV19,.,TRBJ1-5,CASRTGQGAVAGNQPQHF,TGTGCCAGTAGAACCGGACAGGGGGCGGTGGCGGGCAATCAGCCCCAGCATTTT
.,TRBV28,.,TRBJ2-7,CASRLLYEQYF,TGTGCCAGCAGATTATTATACGAGCAGTACTTC
.,TRBV10-3,.,TRBJ2-5,CAIRQTGQETQYF,TGTGCCATCAGACAGACAGGACAAGAGACCCAGTACTTC
.,TRBV30,.,TRBJ2-7,CAWSQRYEQYF,TGTGCCTGGAGTCAGCGCTACGAGCAGTACTTC
TRBD1,TRBV2,.,TRBJ2-1,CASTIEQGAYNEQFF,TGTGCCAGCACGATAGAACAGGGGGCCTACAATGAGCAGTTCTTC
.,TRBV2,.,TRBJ1-4,CASTWQGVKEKLFF,TGTGCCAGCACGTGGCAGGGAGTAAAGGAAAAACTGTTTTTT
.,TRBV5-5,.,TRBJ1-3,CASSGNRLGTSGNTIYF,TGTGCCAGCAGCGGGAATCGCCTGGGAACCTCTGGAAACACCATATATTTT
.,TRBV18,.,TRBJ1-3,CASSPGSRTGNTIYF,TGTGCCAGCTCACCAGGGTCCCGCACTGGAAACACCATATATTTT
.,TRBV7-6,.,TRBJ1-4,CASSSAPRDRNEKLFF,TGTGCCAGCAGCTCCGCCCCCCGGGACCGTAATGAAAAACTGTTTTTT
.,TRBV11-3,.,TRBJ2-1,CASSPSGSSYNEQFF,TGTGCCAGCAGCCCGAGCGGAAGCTCCTACAATGAGCAGTTCTTC
.,TRBV29-1,.,TRBJ2-3,CSGASGTDTQYF,TGCAGCGGGGCGAGCGGTACAGATACGCAGTATTTT
TRBD1,TRBV5-1,.,TRBJ2-5,CASSLLQGAGETQYF,TGCGCCAGCAGCCTCTTACAGGGGGCAGGGGAGACCCAGTACTTC
.,TRBV19,few,TRBJ1-5,CASSQDRLNQPQHF,TGTGCCAGTAGTCAGGACAGACTCAATCAGCCCCAGCATTTT
TRBD1,TRBV30,.,TRBJ1-6,CAWKEGAISPLHF,TGTGCCTGGAAGGAGGGGGCAATTTCACCCCTCCACTTT
.,TRBV5-1,.,TRBJ2-7,CASSLGGDRSYEQYF,TGCGCCAGCAGCTTGGGAGGGGACCGCTCCTACGAGCAGTACTTC
TRBD1,TRBV29-1,.,TRBJ2-2,CRVQGALTGELFF,TGCAGGGTACAGGGGGCGCTGACCGGGGAGCTGTTTTTT
TRBD2,TRBV7-2,.,TRBJ2-7,CASTRGRLTYEQYF,TGTGCCAGCACCCGCGGGAGGCTTACCTACGAGCAGTACTTC
TRBD2,TRBV2,.,TRBJ2-3,CASRGGAGSTDTQYF,TGTGCCAGCCGGGGAGGAGCGGGAAGCACAGATACGCAGTATTTT
.,TRBV29-1,once,TRBJ2-1,CSGSQSSYNEQFF,TGCAGCGGGAGTCAATCCTCCTACAATGAGCAGTTCTTC
.,TRBV7-2,.,TRBJ2-1,CASSLAPISGTYNEQFF,TGTGCCAGCAGCTTAGCCCCAATTAGCGGAACCTACAATGAGCAGTTCTTC
.,TRBV19,.,TRBJ1-5,CASSLYTSRPSNQPQHF,TGTGCCAGTAGTCTATACACCTCCCGCCCTAGCAATCAGCCCCAGCATTTT
TRBD1,TRBV9,.,TRBJ2-7,CASAPGQGLPRGYEQYF,TGTGCCAGCGCTCCGGGACAGGGCTTGCCGAGGGGCTACGAGCAGTACTTC
.,TRBV7-3,.,TRBJ2-3,CASSQDTDTQYF,TGTGCCAGCAGCCAGGACACAGATACGCAGTATTTT
.,TRBV7-2,once,TRBJ2-1,CASSLVGGAGDEQFF,TGTGCCAGCAGCTTAGTCGGGGGAGCGGGCGATGAGCAGTTCTTC
TRBD2,TRBV28,once,TRBJ2-7,CASSPPGLAGSNEQYF,TGTGCCAGCAGCCCACCCGGACTAGCGGGATCTAACGAGCAGTACTTC
TRBD2,TRBV28,.,TRBJ2-3,CASSSPLAGEFTDTQYF,TGTGCCAGCAGTTCGCCGCTAGCGGGGGAGTTCACAGATACGCAGTATTTT
TRBD1,TRBV5-4,.,TRBJ2-1,CASSKGLITGGYNEQFF,TGTGCCAGCTCAAAGGGTCTGATTACAGGGGGCTACAATGAGCAGTTCTTC
.,TRBV7-2,.,TRBJ1-2,CASSSNRAGYTF,TGTGCCAGCAGCTCAAACAGGGCTGGCTACACCTTC
TRBD2,TRBV25-1,.,TRBJ2-1,CASSDTVAGVGEQFF,TGTGCCAGCAGTGATACAGTAGCGGGAGTGGGCGAGCAGTTCTTC
.,TRBV27,.,TRBJ2-7,CASSDKGNEQYF,TGTGCCAGCAGCGATAAGGGCAACGAGCAGTACTTC
.,TRBV7-9,.,TRBJ2-5,CASSLGGWDTKETQYF,TGTGCCAGCAGCTTAGGGGGGTGGGACACCAAAGAGACCCAGTACTTC
.,TRBV4-3,.,TRBJ2-1,CASSQDAVGRDVNEQFF,TGCGCCAGCAGCCAAGACGCTGTGGGCAGGGACGTCAATGAGCAGTTCTTC
TRBD2,TRBV2,.,TRBJ2-1,CASSGIAGAYNEQFF,TGTGCCAGCAGTGGAATAGCGGGGGCCTACAATGAGCAGTTCTTC